The 27 T cell receptor beta chains reported below all come from one sample, sequenced in a study of blood T cell repertoires in COVID-19. The method was immunoSEQ multiplex PCR; TCRdb's version includes in-frame clones alone and lacks a portion of them. The sample consists of under 70,000 clones, less than 90% of them appearing once. The source material was peripheral blood. The receptor set was obtained from a woman over 75 with acute or convalescent COVID-19.

This chain connects TRBV12-3 or TRBV12-4 to TRBJ2-1; D is ambiguous. This CDR3 contains 13 residues. The V end was cut by 5 bases, the J end by 8 bases, with 13 bases between. The CDR3 protein is CASSARLAHEQFF. DNA for the CDR3: TGTGCCAGCAGTGCGCGGTTGGCCCATGAGCAGTTCTTC.

J is TRBJ2-5 and V is TRBV5-1; 8 positions match TRBD1. Germline CDR1 and CDR2: SGHRS and YFSETQ. The trim removed 1 base at V and 5 bases at J, leaving 7 bases unmatched. The CDR3 has 15 residues. The CDR3 sequence: CASSLRDRSEETQYF. DNA for the CDR3: TGCGCCAGCAGCTTGAGGGACAGGTCCGAGGAGACCCAGTACTTC.

The chain joins TRBV15 to TRBJ2-5; 7 nucleotides agree with TRBD2. Germline-derived CDR1 and CDR2 are LNHNV and YYDKDF (reference sequence). The ends lost 3 bases at V and 5 bases at J; junction bases unmatched: 12. The CDR3 is made up of 16 amino acids. Written as DNA, the CDR3 is TGTGCCACCAGCAGGCGGGGGACCCCGGCCAGGGAGACCCAGTACTTC. Amino acid sequence: CATSRRGTPARETQYF.

The chain employs TRBV30 and TRBJ2-6, with 10 bases that match TRBD1. The CDR3 has 21 amino acids. The germline V gene has CDR1 GTSNPN and CDR2 SVGIG (reference sequence). J lost 3 bases, V lost 5 bases, and 22 bases had no gene match. The CDR3 loop is CAWETSRITGTGVGGANVLTF. The DNA of the CDR3 is TGTGCCTGGGAGACATCGCGTATAACCGGGACAGGGGTTGGTGGGGCCAACGTCCTGACTTTC.

This chain links TRBV27 with TRBJ1-1; possibly TRBD1 for D (6 bases). This CDR3 is built from 14 residues. Germline CDR1 MNHEY, CDR2 SMNVEV (reference sequence). V shed 5 bases and J shed 4 bases, with 14 bases lying between them. This CDR3 is CASSPRTVGTEAFF. The CDR3 region has the DNA TGTGCCAGCAGTCCCCGGACAGTGGGCACTGAAGCTTTCTTT.

This sequence joins TRBV3-1 (or the pseudogene TRBV3-2) and TRBJ2-7, with 10 bases that match TRBD2. The CDR3 totals 17 residues. Germline CDR1 is LGHDT and CDR2 is YNNKEL (reference sequence). V lost 4 bases to trimming and J lost 2 bases; unmatched junction nucleotides: 11. CDR3 sequence (DNA): TGTGCCAGCAGCCCGAGGACTAGCGGATACTCCACCTACGAGCAGTACTTC. Protein product: CASSPRTSGYSTYEQYF.

The gene calls are TRBV24-1 and TRBJ2-7; TRBD1 aligns across 9 bases. CDR3 length: 14 residues. From germline, CDR1 is KGHDR and CDR2 SFDVKD. The V gene end was trimmed by 2 bases and the J gene end by 6 bases; junction bases not matched to a gene: 4. The CDR3 DNA is TGTGCCACCAGTGATTCCGGACAGGGGCGCGAGCAGTACTTC. This codes for CATSDSGQGREQYF.

The chain recombines TRBV7-9 with TRBJ1-4; TRBD1 aligns across 9 bases. Germline CDR1 is SEHNR and CDR2 is FQNEAQ (reference sequence). V dropped 1 base and J dropped 6; count of bases not matched to a gene: 3. This CDR3 contains 15 residues. CDR3 coding DNA: TGTGCCAGCAGCTTAGGACAGGGGGTTTATGAAAAACTGTTTTTT. Translating gives CASSLGQGVYEKLFF.

V gene TRBV13 combines with J gene TRBJ2-7, with 7 bases lining up with TRBD1. The V gene end was trimmed by 4 bases and the J gene end by 1 base; junction bases not matched to a gene: 7. The CDR3 covers 15 residues. Germline CDR1 PRHDT, CDR2 FYEKMQ (reference sequence). The CDR3 nucleotides read TGTGCCAGCAGCTACAGTGGGACAGCTTCCTACGAGCAGTACTTC. Its protein product is CASSYSGTASYEQYF.

This clone was recorded only once. The chain is built from TRBV4-2 and TRBJ2-5; perhaps TRBD1 as D (7 bases). This CDR3 comprises 16 residues. V lost 0 bases and J 3 bases, leaving 14 bases between the germline ends. Germline V lookup: CDR1 LGHNA, CDR2 YNFKEQ. The CDR3 DNA is TGTGCCAGCAGCCAAGAAGGAGGGGGCGGGGAAGAGACCCAGTACTTC. This translates into CASSQEGGGGEETQYF.

For this clone: Different DNA sequences within this sample yield the same CDR3. This chain joins TRBV29-1 and TRBJ1-2; 9 bases align to TRBD1. Per germline, CDR1 SQVTM and CDR2 ANQGSEA. The V gene end was trimmed by 6 bases and the J gene end by 2 bases; junction bases not matched to a gene: 1. The CDR3 totals 12 residues. This CDR3 reads CSVGQGNYGYTF. The CDR3 DNA reads TGCAGCGTGGGACAGGGAAACTATGGCTACACCTTC. The variable domain in full, with the rest retrieved from reference TRBV29-1 and TRBJ1-2, is SAVISQKPSRDICQRGTSLTIQCQVDSQVTMMFWYRQQPGQSLTLIATANQGSEATYESGFVIDKFPISRPNLTFSTLTVSNMSPEDSSIYLCSVGQGNYGYTFGSGTRLTVV.

The chain is built from TRBV18 and TRBJ1-5; D is unresolved. The V end was cut by 3 bases, the J end by 4 bases, with 10 bases between. The CDR3 is 14 amino acids. Germline V gives CDR1 KGHSH, CDR2 LQKENI. CDR3 protein: CASSPEAGNQPQHF. Here the CDR3 DNA reads TGTGCCAGCTCACCCGAGGCCGGGAATCAGCCCCAGCATTTT.

The V and J genes are TRBV10-3 and TRBJ2-1, with TRBD2 identical over 7 bases. CDR1 ENHRY and CDR2 SYGVKD come from the germline V gene. V lost 7 bases to trimming and J lost 6 bases; unmatched junction nucleotides: 3. CDR3 length equals 12 residues. CDR3 in amino acids: CAINGGGNEQFF. CDR3 DNA sequence: TGTGCCATCAATGGGGGGGGCAATGAGCAGTTCTTC.

This sequence joins TRBV9 and TRBJ2-3; no reliable D call. The germline gives CDR1 SGDLS, CDR2 YYNGEE. The CDR3 covers 13 residues. Trimming shortened V by 3 bases and J by 5 bases, and 10 bases separated the two germline ends. The DNA of the CDR3 is TGTGCCAGCAGCGCCCATACTGAAGATACGCAGTATTTT. This encodes CASSAHTEDTQYF. The whole variable domain, remainder taken from reference TRBV9 and TRBJ2-3, is DSGVTQTPKHLITATGQRVTLRCSPRSGDLSVYWYQQSLDQGLQFLIQYYNGEERAKGNILERFSAQQFPDLHSELNLSSLELGDSALYFCASSAHTEDTQYFGPGTRLTVL.

This chain links TRBV5-1 with TRBJ2-1; TRBD2 aligns across 12 bases. The V gene end was trimmed by 4 bases and the J gene end by 14 bases; junction bases not matched to a gene: 13. The CDR3 consists of 15 residues. In germline, CDR1 is SGHRS, CDR2 YFSETQ. The CDR3 DNA reads as TGCGCCAGCAGCCCCCAAACTAGCGGGGGGCCCTGGGAGTTCTTC. Protein: CASSPQTSGGPWEFF.

The chain couples TRBV27 to TRBJ1-1, with D possibly matching TRBD1 (5 bases). Trimming shortened V by 6 bases and J by 0 bases, and 11 bases separated the two germline ends. The germline V gene has CDR1 MNHEY and CDR2 SMNVEV (reference sequence). The CDR3 spans 14 residues. The CDR3 reads CASSDRVMNTEAFF. DNA of the CDR3: TGTGCCAGCAGCGACAGAGTTATGAACACTGAAGCTTTCTTT.

This chain joins TRBV19 and TRBJ1-6; 8 nucleotides line up with TRBD1. V lost 5 bases and J lost 8; bases outside the gene matches: 11. Per the germline V gene, CDR1 is LNHDA and CDR2 is SQIVND (reference sequence). The CDR3 loop spans 16 amino acids. The CDR3 is CASSRPGQGGYSPLHF. The CDR3 DNA reads TGTGCCAGTAGTCGACCTGGACAGGGCGGGTATTCACCCCTCCACTTT. Supplemented by reference TRBV19 and TRBJ1-6, the full variable domain reads DGGITQSPKYLFRKEGQNVTLSCEQNLNHDAMYWYRQDPGQGLRLIYYSQIVNDFQKGDIAEGYSVSREKKESFPLTVTSAQKNPTAFYLCASSRPGQGGYSPLHFGNGTRLTVT.

This clone was detected a few times. The DNA for the CDR3 is TGTGCCAGCAGTTTATCTTCAGGGTATGGCTACACCTTC. This translates into CASSLSSGYGYTF. The rearrangement uses TRBV12-3 or TRBV12-4 and TRBJ1-2; D might be TRBD1 (5 bases). The V gene lost 2 bases and the J gene lost 5 bases, with 9 bases spanning the gap. CDR3 length equals 13 residues.

The chain employs TRBV5-6 and TRBJ2-5; possible D gene TRBD1, 5 bases. The CDR3 runs to 14 residues. The germline V gene has CDR1 SGHDT and CDR2 YYEEEE. V shed 8 bases and J shed 5 bases, with 19 bases lying between them. The DNA of the CDR3 is TGTGCCAGTGCCCCGCTCCGGTCAGGGGAGACCCAGTACTTC. Translating it yields CASAPLRSGETQYF.

The V and J genes are TRBV2 and TRBJ2-5; D unclear. Germline V gene lookup returns CDR1 SNHLY and CDR2 FYNNEI. Between the trimmed V and J ends, which lost 6 bases and 1 base, there was a span of 9 bases. CDR3 length: 13 residues. The DNA for the CDR3 is TGTGCCAGCAGGAGTGCTTTCCAAGAGACCCAGTACTTC. Encoded protein: CASRSAFQETQYF.

The table lists this clone with a count of one. The chain recombines TRBV7-2 with TRBJ2-1, with 7 bases that match TRBD2. The CDR3 has 16 amino acids. CDR1 SGHTA and CDR2 FQGNSA come from the germline V gene. J was trimmed by 5 bases and V by 2 bases; bases with no gene match: 9. The CDR3 DNA is TGTGCCAGCAGCTTAAATTGGGGGGGTATTAACAATGAGCAGTTCTTC. Its protein is CASSLNWGGINNEQFF.

The chain couples TRBV5-1 to TRBJ2-2, with 7 bases fitting TRBD1. The CDR3 extends over 16 amino acids. CDR1 and CDR2 from the germline V gene are SGHRS and YFSETQ. V dropped 7 bases and J dropped 3; count of bases not matched to a gene: 12. The CDR3 DNA sequence: TGCGCCAGCGCAACGAACAGGGGAGTGGACACCGGGGAGCTGTTTTTT. It codes for CASATNRGVDTGELFF.

The chain couples TRBV4-2 to TRBJ1-1; D remains ambiguous. CDR3 length: 15 residues. V was clipped by 3 bases and J by 1 base, with 12 bases between them. Germline values: CDR1 LGHNA, CDR2 YNFKEQ. CDR3 in amino acids: CASSHERLSNTEAFF. CDR3 DNA: TGTGCCAGCAGCCATGAGCGACTTTCGAACACTGAAGCTTTCTTT.

This rearrangement joins TRBV7-2 to TRBJ2-1, with TRBD2 matching over 8 bases. CDR1 SGHTA and CDR2 FQGNSA come from the germline V gene. The CDR3 contains 13 residues. Unmatched junction bases numbered 6, after V lost 5 bases and J lost 9 bases. The DNA for the CDR3 is TGTGCCAGCAGCCCGGGGGGGGGACGTGAGCAGTTCTTC. As protein: CASSPGGGREQFF.

The V and J genes are TRBV6-6 and TRBJ1-5; D is ambiguous. Trimming stripped 7 bases from V and 10 bases from J, with 20 bases between. CDR1 is MNHNY and CDR2 is SVGAGI in the germline V gene (reference sequence). The CDR3 extends over 14 amino acids. CDR3: CASTLQVPEGPQHF. The CDR3 DNA is TGTGCCAGCACTCTTCAGGTACCCGAGGGTCCCCAGCATTTT.

The chain employs TRBV5-6 and TRBJ2-2; 8 positions match TRBD1. The CDR3 contains 15 residues. Germline loops: CDR1 SGHDT, CDR2 YYEEEE. V dropped 4 bases and J dropped 5; count of bases not matched to a gene: 7. The CDR3 region has the DNA TGTGCCAGCAGCCACGGACAGGGAAATACCGGGGAGCTGTTTTTT. It translates to CASSHGQGNTGELFF.

J is TRBJ2-6 and V is TRBV9; D is undetermined. The V end lost 2 bases, the J end lost 3 bases, and 12 bases lay between the germline ends. Germline CDR1 and CDR2: SGDLS and YYNGEE. The CDR3 extends over 16 amino acids. CDR3 sequence reads: CASSVGIGRGANVLTF. In DNA, the CDR3 is TGTGCCAGCAGCGTGGGCATCGGTCGTGGGGCCAACGTCCTGACTTTC.